This TCR beta chain is drawn from a study of CD4 T cells in relation to SARS-CoV-2 and coronaviruses. The table came from immunoSEQ multiplex PCR; TCRdb's copy has only in-frame clones and leaves some out. The sample lists about 26,000 clones, 75% to 80% occurring once. Before the COVID-19 pandemic, during about 2010-2018, CD4+ T cells were taken from unexposed donors. Isolation of CD4+ T cells took place after 10 days in culture. Deletions cut 5 bases from V and 0 bases from J, with 11 bases between. Germline V gives CDR1 MNHEY, CDR2 SVGEGT. The CDR3 has 14 amino acids. This clone was observed a few times. Its antigen is still unknown.

The sample taken for sequencing was CD4+ T cells from PBMCs, cultured in vitro. This TCR was recovered from a human donor in good health. The V and J genes are TRBV6-2 or TRBV6-3 and TRBJ2-7; D is ambiguous. The CDR3 sequence: CASSLRPSSYEQYF. In DNA form, the CDR3 reads TGTGCCAGCAGTCTGAGACCGAGCTCCTACGAGCAGTACTTC.